This record looks at one T cell receptor (beta chain) sequence and its context. These data come from a study of blood T cell repertoires in COVID-19. This CDR3 comprises 15 residues. Data came from immunoSEQ multiplex PCR; TCRdb stores just in-frame clones and leaves some out. The repertoire holds approximately 100,000 clones, with about 91% as singletons. The chain joins TRBV21-1 to TRBJ2-7; the table's TRBD1 call for D was not verified on the DNA. TRBV21-1 is a pseudogene segment. This sequence originates from a human donor in a cohort sampled during active COVID-19. The source material was peripheral blood. The CDR3 region is CASSKEAGISYEQYF. CDR3 sequence (DNA): TGTGCCAGCAGCAAAGAGGCAGGAATCTCCTACGAGCAGTACTTC.